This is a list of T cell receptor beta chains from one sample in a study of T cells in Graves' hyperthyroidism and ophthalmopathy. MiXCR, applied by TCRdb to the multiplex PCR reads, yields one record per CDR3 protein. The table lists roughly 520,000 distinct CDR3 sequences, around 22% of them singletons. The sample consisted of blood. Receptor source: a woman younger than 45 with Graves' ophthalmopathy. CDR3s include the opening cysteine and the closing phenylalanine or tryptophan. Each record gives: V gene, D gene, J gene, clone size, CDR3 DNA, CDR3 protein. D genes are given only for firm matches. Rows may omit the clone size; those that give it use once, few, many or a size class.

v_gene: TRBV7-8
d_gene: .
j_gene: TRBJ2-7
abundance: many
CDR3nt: TGTGCCAGCAGCTTAAAGCAGGGACCCTCCTACGAGCAGTACTTC
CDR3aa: CASSLKQGPSYEQYF

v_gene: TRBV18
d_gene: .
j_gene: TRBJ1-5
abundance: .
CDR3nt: TGTGCCAGCTCACCAGCGGAGAGCCAGCCCCAGCATTTT
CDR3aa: CASSPAESQPQHF

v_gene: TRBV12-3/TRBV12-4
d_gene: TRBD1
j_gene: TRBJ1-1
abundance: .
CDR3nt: TGTGCCAGCAGTCTGACAGCGACAGGGCAGAATGAAGCTTTCTTT
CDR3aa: CASSLTATGQNEAFF

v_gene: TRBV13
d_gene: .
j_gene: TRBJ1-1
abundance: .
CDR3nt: TGTGCCATCGGGGAGGGGGAAGCTTTCTTT
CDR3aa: CAIGEGEAFF

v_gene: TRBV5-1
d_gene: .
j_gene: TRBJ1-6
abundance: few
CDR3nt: TGCGCCAGCAGCTTGGACGGGGAATCCAATTCACCCCTCCACTTT
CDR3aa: CASSLDGESNSPLHF

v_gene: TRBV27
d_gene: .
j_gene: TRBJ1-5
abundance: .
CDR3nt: TGTGCCAGCAGTTTCTGGCAGGGAGGCGTCGGCAATCAGCCCCAGCATTTT
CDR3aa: CASSFWQGGVGNQPQHF

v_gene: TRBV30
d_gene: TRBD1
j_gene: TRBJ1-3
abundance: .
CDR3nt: TGTGCCTTCAGGACAGGGGGCTCTGGAAACACCATATATTTT
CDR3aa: CAFRTGGSGNTIYF

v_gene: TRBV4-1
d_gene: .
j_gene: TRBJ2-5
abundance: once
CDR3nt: TGCGCCAGCAGCCAAGATACTACTAACCAAGAGACCCAGTACTTC
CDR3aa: CASSQDTTNQETQYF

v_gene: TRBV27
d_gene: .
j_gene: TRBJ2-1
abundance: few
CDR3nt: TGTGCCAGCAGTTTAGCCAGACAGGAGCAGTTCTTC
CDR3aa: CASSLARQEQFF

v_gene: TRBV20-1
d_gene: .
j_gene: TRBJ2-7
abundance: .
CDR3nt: TGCAGTGCTCCCCCGGAGCGGATCAACACCTACGAGCAGTACTTC
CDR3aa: CSAPPERINTYEQYF